Shown below are 5 T cell receptor beta chains from a single sample sequenced in a study of T cells expressing NK-cell markers. For each CDR3 protein, TCRdb gives one entry from its re-call of the 5' RACE reads, without DNA. This table holds approximately 150,000 distinct CDR3 sequences. Material for sequencing was blood T cells: a sorted CD56 or NKG2C T cell subset, CD4+ or CD8+ T cells, or bulk PBMC T cells (not recorded which). These receptor sequences come from a woman between 18 and 69 years old in good health.

The chain recombines TRBV27 with TRBJ2-7; as DNA is missing, the TRBD2 call by TCRdb cannot be tested. Germline-derived CDR1 and CDR2 are MNHEY and SMNVEV (reference sequence). This CDR3 contains 15 residues. CDR3 protein: CASRLRLAGVNEQYF.

V is TRBV29-1 and J is TRBJ2-7; TCRdb reports TRBD1, a call that lacks DNA to check it against. CDR3 size: 13 residues. Germline V lookup: CDR1 SQVTM, CDR2 ANQGSEA. CDR3 sequence reads: CSVRQGATYEQYF.

CDR3 in amino acids: CSGRRGSYEQYF. The gene calls are TRBV29-1 and TRBJ2-7; TCRdb gives TRBD2 as the D gene, but with no DNA this cannot be confirmed. Germline V gene lookup returns CDR1 SQVTM and CDR2 ANQGSEA. The CDR3 has 12 amino acids.

The J gene is TRBJ1-1, the V gene TRBV7-2. Germline assignment: CDR1 SGHTA and CDR2 FQGNSA. The CDR3 totals 12 residues. The CDR3 region is CASSPDLVGAFF.

The chain is built from TRBV11-2 and TRBJ2-3; TCRdb indicates TRBD2, and absent DNA this call remains unverified. The CDR3 is made up of 17 amino acids. The V gene's germline CDR1 is SGHAT and CDR2 FQNNGV. CDR3 residues: CASRHRVQLLSTDTQYF. The variable domain in full, with the rest retrieved from reference TRBV11-2 and TRBJ2-3, is EAGVAQSPRYKIIEKRQSVAFWCNPISGHATLYWYQQILGQGPKLLIQFQNNGVVDDSQLPKDRFSAERLKGVDSTLKIQPAKLEDSAVYLCASRHRVQLLSTDTQYFGPGTRLTVL.